This T cell receptor beta chain was found in a study of blood T cell repertoires in COVID-19. Between the trimmed V and J ends, which lost 5 bases and 2 bases, there was a span of 12 bases. This CDR3 has 14 amino acids. Germline V gene sequence: CDR1 LGHDT, CDR2 YNNKEL (reference sequence). Here immunoSEQ multiplex PCR was the method, and the copy in TCRdb shows in-frame clones only, minus some. The sample yields approximately 47,000 clones, about 84% seen once. The chain employs TRBV3-1 (or the pseudogene TRBV3-2) and TRBJ2-5; tentative D call: TRBD2 (5 bases). The sequencing input was peripheral blood. The sequence was collected from a woman aged 55-69 years with acute or convalescent COVID-19. The DNA for the CDR3 is TGTGCCAGCAGCAACGGACTCTCGCAAGAGACCCAGTACTTC. Amino acids: CASSNGLSQETQYF.